This T cell receptor beta chain appears in the sequencing data of a study of T cells in Graves' hyperthyroidism and ophthalmopathy. Across the whole study: Prior to any treatment, at the point of initial diagnosis, peripheral blood was collected. Overall study results and limits: Most thyroid-expanded clonotypes above 0.001 were also found in blood.

Patients affected by ophthalmopathy presented a Clinical Activity Score of at least 3, a NOSPECS grade of at least 4, and disease duration below 3 months. Fresh peripheral blood, approximately 9.7 ml, was the source of the PBMCs. V lost 0 bases to trimming and J lost 6 bases, with 6 bases between them. Germline V lookup: CDR1 SGHTA, CDR2 FQGTGA. This CDR3 comprises 13 residues. Amplified TCR beta CDR3 regions derived from RNA transcripts. First-round RT-PCR targeting the TCR CDR3 was performed with the HTBI primer set. Using its own MiXCR run on the multiplex PCR reads, TCRdb lists one record per CDR3 protein. The repertoire has around 600,000 distinct CDR3 sequences, about 15% of them found once; the top ten carry about an eighth. Notes on this clonotype: Its antigen remains unknown.

This clonotype was obtained from a woman aged 45 to 65 with Graves' ophthalmopathy. The V call is TRBV7-3, the J call TRBJ1-5; D remains unclear. Source material: blood. The CDR3 protein is CASSLTRGQPQHF. As DNA, the CDR3 is TGTGCCAGCAGCTTAACTAGAGGTCAGCCCCAGCATTTT.